Following are 26 T cell receptor beta chains from one sample sequenced in a study of regulatory T cells in long-lasting Graves disease. Arm-PCR of CDR3 regions with iRepertoire HTBI primers generated TCR beta libraries. Each CDR3 protein is one row after TCRdb ran MiXCR on the multiplex PCR reads. The sample shows more than 450,000 distinct CDR3 sequences, around 12% of them seen only once. The time point here: newly diagnosed GD, antithyroid drugs for less than 3 months. Isolated PBMC RNA provided the starting material for the TCR library. In addition, the sample was reused for a study of T cells in Graves' hyperthyroidism and ophthalmopathy.

Sequencing was performed on peripheral blood mononuclear cells (PBMCs), taken at new diagnosis, from a patient treated with antithyroid drugs. These receptors were taken from a woman aged 25-40 years with Graves disease.

At least ten counts were recorded for this clonotype. The chain recombines TRBV20-1 with TRBJ2-7, with D perhaps being TRBD1 or TRBD2 (7 bases each). Germline-derived CDR1 and CDR2 are DFQATT and SNEGSKA (reference sequence). CDR3 size: 14 residues. V lost 6 bases, J lost 3 bases, and 18 bases lay in between. The CDR3 DNA sequence: TGCAGTGCCCTGGGGGGGACAGCGAGCTACGAGCAGTACTTC. This sequence encodes CSALGGTASYEQYF.

Many counts were recorded for this clonotype. V usage is TRBV7-9 and J usage is TRBJ1-1; D call uncertain. The V end lost 4 bases, the J end lost 1 base, and 7 bases lay between the germline ends. This CDR3 region has 13 residues. Germline V gives CDR1 SEHNR, CDR2 FQNEAQ (reference sequence). The CDR3 region is CASSSQTNTEAFF. The CDR3 DNA reads TGTGCCAGCAGCTCACAGACGAACACTGAAGCTTTCTTT. Full variable domain (rest looked up from reference TRBV7-9 and TRBJ1-1): DTGVSQNPRHKITKRGQNVTFRCDPISEHNRLYWYRQTLGQGPEFLTYFQNEAQLEKSRLLSDRFSAERPKGSFSTLEIQRTEQGDSAMYLCASSSQTNTEAFFGQGTRLTVV.

The rearrangement links TRBV7-6 to TRBJ2-2; 8 bases line up with TRBD2. This CDR3 is built from 17 residues. CDR1 is SGHVS, CDR2 FNYEAQ, per germline. V dropped 5 bases and J dropped 6; count of bases not matched to a gene: 14. DNA of the CDR3: TGTGCCAGCAGCACTAGCTGGCCGGGAGGGCCGTCCGGGGAGCTGTTTTTT. Amino acid sequence: CASSTSWPGGPSGELFF. Supplemented by reference TRBV7-6 and TRBJ2-2, the full variable domain reads GAGVSQSPRYKVTKRGQDVALRCDPISGHVSLYWYRQALGQGPEFLTYFNYEAQQDKSGLPNDRFSAERPEGSISTLTIQRTEQRDSAMYRCASSTSWPGGPSGELFFGEGSRLTVL.

The table lists this clonotype with many counts. The rearrangement links TRBV12-5 to TRBJ2-2; D is unresolved. CDR1 LGHNT and CDR2 FRNRAP come from the germline V gene. V dropped 3 bases and J dropped 0 bases, with 8 bases sitting between them. This CDR3 has 15 residues. Written as DNA, the CDR3 is TGTGCTAGTGGTTTAGGAATATCGAACACCGGGGAGCTGTTTTTT. Encoded protein: CASGLGISNTGELFF.

The rearrangement links TRBV20-1 to TRBJ1-3, with 9 bases matching TRBD1. Germline CDR1 reads DFQATT; CDR2 reads SNEGSKA (reference sequence). The CDR3 has 15 amino acids. Trimming at V came to 6 bases and at J to 0 bases, leaving 6 bases not matched to a gene. CDR3 in amino acids: CSAGGQGISGNTIYF. The CDR3 DNA sequence: TGCAGTGCAGGGGGACAGGGCATCTCTGGAAACACCATATATTTT.

The chain combines TRBV30 with TRBJ2-2; D is unclear. This CDR3 has 16 amino acids. Germline CDR1 is GTSNPN and CDR2 is SVGIG (reference sequence). The V gene lost 0 bases and the J gene lost 0 bases, with 11 bases spanning the gap. CDR3 coding DNA: TGTGCCTGGAGTGTACTCCACGGGTCGAACACCGGGGAGCTGTTTTTT. Its protein is CAWSVLHGSNTGELFF.

This clonotype showed up many times. CDR3 nucleotides: TGTGCCAGCAGCCGCTATGACAGGGGTGGCACTGAAGCTTTCTTT. Residues: CASSRYDRGGTEAFF. The chain links TRBV28 to TRBJ1-1; 8 bases line up with TRBD1. The CDR3 sequence is 15 residues long. Germline CDR1 is MDHEN and CDR2 is SYDVKM. J gave up 4 bases and V 6 bases, and 10 bases lay outside the gene matches.

This clonotype occurred a few times. This may stem from a read error, because a much larger clone lies one nucleotide away. The chain uses TRBV6-1 and TRBJ2-1; 8 positions agree with TRBD1. This CDR3 region has 13 residues. Germline lookup yields CDR1 MNHNS and CDR2 SASEGT. V lost 8 bases to trimming and J lost 10 bases; unmatched junction nucleotides: 10. The CDR3 nucleotides are TGTGCCAGCCTGGACACAGGGGGGAACGAGCAGTTCTTC. Translated, it gives CASLDTGGNEQFF.

The chain links TRBV7-9 to TRBJ2-5, with D tentatively TRBD2 (5 bases). V was trimmed by 5 bases and J by 3 bases, leaving 19 bases between them. The CDR3 spans 16 residues. Germline V gene sequence: CDR1 SEHNR, CDR2 FQNEAQ (reference sequence). CDR3 protein: CASSRGISIEKETQYF. DNA of the CDR3: TGTGCCAGCAGCCGAGGGATATCGATTGAAAAAGAGACCCAGTACTTC. The full variable domain, with the rest looked up from reference TRBV7-9 and TRBJ2-5, is DTGVSQNPRHKITKRGQNVTFRCDPISEHNRLYWYRQTLGQGPEFLTYFQNEAQLEKSRLLSDRFSAERPKGSFSTLEIQRTEQGDSAMYLCASSRGISIEKETQYFGPGTRLLVL.

A note on this clonotype: A far larger clone is off by one base, so a read error is likely. This rearrangement joins TRBV20-1 to TRBJ2-4; 8 bases are shared with TRBD2. This CDR3 has 14 residues. V shed 0 bases and J 13 bases; nucleotides not matched to a gene: 11. Germline CDR1 DFQATT, CDR2 SNEGSKA (reference sequence). The CDR3 sequence: CSARDRAGVHEQYF. CDR3 sequence (DNA): TGCAGTGCTAGAGATAGAGCGGGAGTACATGAGCAGTACTTC.

This clonotype showed up many times. This sequence joins TRBV20-1 and TRBJ2-3; the D gene is possibly TRBD2 (6 bases). Trimming stripped 3 bases from V and 2 bases from J, with 15 bases between. The germline V gene has CDR1 DFQATT and CDR2 SNEGSKA (reference sequence). CDR3 length: 15 residues. CDR3 residues: CSARGRERLTDTQYF. As DNA, the CDR3 is TGCAGTGCTAGGGGACGGGAGAGACTCACAGATACGCAGTATTTT.

This clonotype was picked up many times. This chain joins TRBV20-1 and TRBJ1-1; possibly TRBD1 for D (5 bases). The CDR3 is made up of 14 amino acids. Per germline, CDR1 DFQATT and CDR2 SNEGSKA (reference sequence). V was trimmed by 6 bases and J by 0 bases, leaving 14 bases between them. In nucleotides, the CDR3 is TGCAGTGCGGGGCGAGGGCCTTTGAACACTGAAGCTTTCTTT. Protein: CSAGRGPLNTEAFF.

The chain recombines TRBV9 with TRBJ1-1, with 8 bases fitting TRBD1. Germline assignment: CDR1 SGDLS and CDR2 YYNGEE. The CDR3 has 15 amino acids. V lost 6 bases and J lost 0; bases outside the gene matches: 7. The CDR3 region is CASTPGQAVNTEAFF. The CDR3 nucleotides read TGTGCCAGCACTCCGGGACAGGCGGTGAACACTGAAGCTTTCTTT.

The CDR3 spells CASSMNTGDSYNEQFF. CDR3 coding DNA: TGTGCCAGCAGCATGAATACGGGAGATTCCTACAATGAGCAGTTCTTC. This chain connects TRBV7-7 to TRBJ2-1; D is possibly TRBD2 (6 bases). V lost 5 bases, J lost 1 base, and 15 bases lay in between. The CDR3 has 16 amino acids. Germline V lookup: CDR1 SSHAT, CDR2 FNYEAQ (reference sequence).

This clonotype has only a few counts. The chain couples TRBV24-1 to TRBJ2-5; D is perhaps TRBD1 or TRBD2 (6 bases each). Deletions cut 6 bases from V and 3 bases from J, with 19 bases between. The CDR3 spans 16 residues. Germline CDR1 KGHDR, CDR2 SFDVKD. CDR3 residues: CATSQRGRTDKETQYF. The CDR3, as DNA: TGTGCCACCAGTCAACGGGGGCGGACAGACAAAGAGACCCAGTACTTC.

V is TRBV10-2 and J is TRBJ2-4, with 11 bases identical to TRBD1. V lost 4 bases to trimming and J lost 7 bases; unmatched junction nucleotides: 6. This CDR3 has 15 residues. Germline values: CDR1 WSHSY, CDR2 SAAADI. CDR3 nucleotides: TGCGCCAGCAGTGGGACGGGACAGGGGGGCAACATTCAGTACTTC. It yields the protein CASSGTGQGGNIQYF.

This clonotype was counted a few times. The V gene is TRBV19, the J gene TRBJ2-4, with no clear D. Trimming cost V 9 bases and J 4 bases, with 10 bases left between them. Germline V CDR1 and CDR2: LNHDA, SQIVND (reference sequence). This CDR3 spans 12 amino acids. CDR3: CASSPRKNIQYF. The DNA of the CDR3 is TGTGCCAGCTCCCCCCGGAAAAACATTCAGTACTTC.

There are many counts of this clonotype. The genes are TRBV5-1 and TRBJ2-5; no firm D call. The V end lost 4 bases, the J end lost 5 bases, and 9 bases lay between the germline ends. Germline CDR1 and CDR2: SGHRS and YFSETQ. The CDR3 spans 12 residues. For the CDR3, the DNA is TGCGCCAGCAGCATAACCCGGGAGACCCAGTACTTC. The encoded protein is CASSITRETQYF.

This clonotype was recorded many times. The chain links TRBV30 to TRBJ1-2; D is ambiguous. The CDR3 runs 14 residues. V dropped 4 bases and J dropped 4 bases, with 16 bases sitting between them. CDR1 and CDR2 (germline): GTSNPN, SVGIG (reference sequence). DNA for the CDR3: TGTGCCTGGACTGAGCACGCCGTACTCTATGGCTACACCTTC. Translated: CAWTEHAVLYGYTF.

The chain combines TRBV20-1 with TRBJ2-1, with 8 bases aligning to TRBD1. With V trimmed by 4 bases and J by 5 bases, 7 bases remained unmatched. The CDR3 sequence is 14 residues long. The germline V gene encodes CDR1 DFQATT and CDR2 SNEGSKA (reference sequence). CDR3 DNA sequence: TGCAGTGCTACCCGGACAGGGTTAAACAATGAGCAGTTCTTC. Amino acid sequence: CSATRTGLNNEQFF.

This clonotype has ten or more counts. The CDR3 reads CATASGSGETQYF. CDR3 coding DNA: TGTGCCACCGCTAGCGGGAGTGGGGAGACCCAGTACTTC. The chain uses TRBV24-1 and TRBJ2-5, with TRBD2 matching 10 bases. With V trimmed by 9 bases and J by 5 bases, 5 bases remained unmatched. This CDR3 region has 13 residues. Germline CDR1 reads KGHDR; CDR2 reads SFDVKD.

This chain connects TRBV9 to TRBJ2-3; 8 nucleotides agree with TRBD2. J was trimmed by 5 bases and V by 1 base; bases with no gene match: 9. CDR3 length equals 16 residues. CDR1 and CDR2 (germline): SGDLS, YYNGEE. The CDR3, as DNA: TGTGCCAGCAGCGTAATGCCCGGGAGGGCCTTAGATACGCAGTATTTT. It codes for CASSVMPGRALDTQYF.

This clonotype was found many times. The rearrangement joins TRBV6-1 to TRBJ2-1; 9 nucleotides agree with TRBD2. The ends lost 8 bases at V and 0 bases at J; junction bases unmatched: 5. Germline assignment: CDR1 MNHNS and CDR2 SASEGT. This CDR3 has 15 residues. CDR3 nucleotides: TGTGCCAGCCGTAAGCGGGAGGTCTCCTACAATGAGCAGTTCTTC. Protein product: CASRKREVSYNEQFF.

At least ten counts were recorded for this clonotype. The chain couples TRBV19 to TRBJ1-5; D is perhaps TRBD1 (6 bases). V was clipped by 8 bases and J by 2 bases, with 16 bases between them. This CDR3 has 15 residues. Looked up from germline, CDR1 is LNHDA and CDR2 is SQIVND (reference sequence). CDR3 sequence (DNA): TGTGCCAGTCAAATAACAGGGCAGGGCAATCAGCCCCAGCATTTT. It codes for CASQITGQGNQPQHF. Complete variable domain (other parts from reference TRBV19 and TRBJ1-5): DGGITQSPKYLFRKEGQNVTLSCEQNLNHDAMYWYRQDPGQGLRLIYYSQIVNDFQKGDIAEGYSVSREKKESFPLTVTSAQKNPTAFYLCASQITGQGNQPQHFGDGTRLSIL.

This clonotype was seen at least ten times. V is TRBV7-9 and J is TRBJ2-1; 9 bases align to TRBD2. The CDR3 covers 16 residues. With 1 base clipped from V and 7 bases from J, the junction kept 8 bases outside the gene matches. CDR1 SEHNR and CDR2 FQNEAQ come from the germline V gene (reference sequence). In DNA form, the CDR3 reads TGTGCCAGCAGCTTAGTTTGGCGGGAGGGCCAGAATGAGCAGTTCTTC. The encoded protein is CASSLVWREGQNEQFF.

The chain is built from TRBV6-1 and TRBJ2-7; 8 bases are a match to TRBD1. The V gene's germline CDR1 is MNHNS and CDR2 SASEGT. The CDR3 is made up of 15 amino acids. Trimming at V came to 7 bases and at J to 4 bases, leaving 12 bases not matched to a gene. CDR3 in amino acids: CASTRGGDRPYEQYF. DNA of the CDR3: TGTGCCAGCACCCGCGGCGGGGACAGGCCTTACGAGCAGTACTTC.